Many counts were recorded for the clone carrying this T cell receptor beta chain. The antigen is unknown. The data derive from a study of identical twins. MiXCR was run by TCRdb on the 5' RACE reads, yielding one entry per CDR3 protein. Of 640,000 or so distinct CDR3 sequences in the sample, 5.5% to 7.5% were seen once. Regarding the study as a whole: Cross-sectional statistics underpinned the conclusions; the same donors were not followed.

V lost 3 bases to trimming and J lost 3 bases, with 15 bases between them. Per the germline V gene, CDR1 is DFQATT and CDR2 is SNEGSKA (reference sequence). This CDR3 spans 14 amino acids. This TCR came from a man between 18 and 29 years old in good health. The genes are TRBV20-1 and TRBJ2-7; the D gene is possibly TRBD1 (6 bases). The sample comprised naive T cells sorted from blood. The CDR3 loop reads CSASDTGLIYEQYF. The CDR3 nucleotides are TGCAGTGCTAGTGATACAGGGCTTATCTACGAGCAGTACTTC.